Reported below is one T cell receptor (beta chain). Its antigen target is currently unknown. The sample holds no much larger clone one base away, and base qualities are not on file. This entry comes from a study of blood T cell repertoires in COVID-19 (dated by TCRdb to the early 2020s). For the wider study: Samples covering the acute and convalescent phases of COVID-19 were provided by collaborators in the United States, Italy and Spain. The material from the prospective study consisted of cDNA or gDNA derived from T cells, B-cell-depleted T cells, or PBMCs. Deeply sampled blood TCRbeta repertoires from subjects exposed to, actively infected with, or recovered from COVID-19 were included in the dataset. A freely available public database, intended as a resource for researchers studying the immune response to SARS-CoV-2, is where the repertoires were released. Samples were obtained from the ongoing ImmuneRACE study (first 160 participants) and from about 1,300 subjects provided by 6 global collaborators. The sample metadata nearly always contained a de-identified subject ID, COVID-19 status, age in years and sex. Where available, HLA class I and class II types were obtained from metadata supplied by the sample provider rather than from assay-based typing. Results and caveats for the whole study, not just this receptor: The amount of clinical and demographic metadata varied by source and participant and was provided uncurated.

Participants in the prospective study were enrolled through a virtual design, were aged roughly 18 to 100 years, and lived in roughly 24 United States geographic areas. Cohort assignment in the prospective study relied on participant-reported clinical history from a screening survey and a study questionnaire. Recovered participants in ImmuneRACE Cohort 3 were defined by two consecutive negative NP/OP PCR tests, clearance by a healthcare professional, or resolution of symptoms. Each participant in the prospective study had whole blood, serum and a nasopharyngeal or oropharyngeal swab collected by mobile phlebotomists. Prospective study participants could optionally give additional blood draws and questionnaires over an approximately 2-month period. Before DNA extraction, blood samples from the prospective study were shipped at room temperature or frozen. V lost 5 bases and J lost 0 bases, and the count of bases not matched to a germline gene is 12. There are 18 amino acids in the CDR3, from cysteine to phenylalanine inclusive. The read is trimmed to its CDR3 DNA, 54 bases read in frame from base 1. CDR1 and CDR2, per the germline V gene (reference sequence), are MNHEY and SMNVEV.

TCRbeta CDR3 regions were amplified from genomic DNA using the immunoSEQ Assay, a bias-controlled multiplex PCR. In the authors' own workflow: The number of nucleated cells in each sample was estimated from the amplification of reference gene primers within the assay. To quantify the absolute abundance of each unique TCRbeta CDR3 rearrangement, sequence reads were collapsed and filtered. For each sample, productive Simpson clonality was calculated as the square root of Simpson's diversity index across productive rearrangements. TCRdb took over this immuneACCESS table, retaining in-frame rearrangements with V and J assigned. Such tables are incomplete; in checked studies, under half of the missing clones stem from an unresolved V gene, and the remainder is unexplained. That table gives V, J and clone size, and the DNA gave D and trimming. The sample has over 250,000 clones on record, 87% of them singletons. Around 8.9% of the sample goes to the ten largest clones.

The sequenced material came from PBMCs or T cells enriched from blood (not recorded which). The sequence derives from a woman aged 18 to 35 who had recovered from COVID-19. The chain employs TRBV27 and TRBJ2-2; a stretch of 7 junction bases matches TRBD1. Here is the DNA: TGTGCCAGCAGTCACCGGACAGGTTGGAGTTCGAACACCGGGGAGCTGTTTTTT. Its product reads: CASSHRTGWSSNTGELFF.